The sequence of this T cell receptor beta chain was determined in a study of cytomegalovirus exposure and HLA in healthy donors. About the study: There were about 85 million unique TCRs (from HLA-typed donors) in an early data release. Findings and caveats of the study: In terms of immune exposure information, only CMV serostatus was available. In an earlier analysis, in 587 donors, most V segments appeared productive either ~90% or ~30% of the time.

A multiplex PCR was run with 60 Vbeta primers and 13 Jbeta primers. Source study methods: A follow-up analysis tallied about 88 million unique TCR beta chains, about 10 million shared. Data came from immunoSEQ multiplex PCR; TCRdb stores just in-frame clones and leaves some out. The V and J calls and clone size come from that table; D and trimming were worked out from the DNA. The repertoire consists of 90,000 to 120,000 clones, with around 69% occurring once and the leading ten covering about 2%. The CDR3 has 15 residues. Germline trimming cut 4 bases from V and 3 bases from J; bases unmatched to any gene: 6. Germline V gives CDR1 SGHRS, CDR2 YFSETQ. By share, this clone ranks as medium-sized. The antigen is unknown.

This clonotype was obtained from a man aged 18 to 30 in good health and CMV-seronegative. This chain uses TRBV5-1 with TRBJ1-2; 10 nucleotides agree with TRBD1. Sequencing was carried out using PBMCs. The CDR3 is CASSRETGGDYGYTF. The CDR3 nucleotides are TGCGCCAGCAGCCGCGAGACAGGGGGCGACTATGGCTACACCTTC.